The 26 T cell receptor beta chains below come from one sample, sequenced in a study of shared clonotypes between healthy human individuals. Libraries were prepared by immunoSEQ multiplex PCR; TCRdb keeps only in-frame clonotypes and omits some of them. This sample has some 1.5 million clones; around 97% occur once, and the top ten carry over 1%. Sequenced material: naive CD4+ T cells sorted from blood. As for subset: CD45RA+ positively selected. The receptors come from a man aged 30-40 years in good health.

This chain uses TRBV2 with TRBJ1-1; 10 nucleotides line up with TRBD1. The V and J ends lost 6 bases and 2 bases, in that order; junction bases with no gene match: 6. The CDR3 consists of 15 residues. The germline gives CDR1 SNHLY, CDR2 FYNNEI. The CDR3 DNA sequence: TGTGCCAGCAGAGCCGGGACAGGGGCTAACACTGAAGCTTTCTTT. Its protein is CASRAGTGANTEAFF.

The CDR3 DNA reads as TGCGCCAGCAGAAGGACTAGCGGGGGGATCTACAATGAGCAGTTCTTC. Protein product: CASRRTSGGIYNEQFF. This chain connects TRBV5-1 to TRBJ2-1; TRBD2 matches 14 bases. Germline CDR1 reads SGHRS; CDR2 reads YFSETQ. V lost 5 bases to trimming and J lost 3 bases; unmatched junction nucleotides: 4. The CDR3 runs 16 residues.

A single count supports this clone. This specimen includes other DNA sequences encoding the same CDR3. The J gene is TRBJ1-2, the V gene TRBV28; D is unresolved. The CDR3 extends over 13 amino acids. Trimming took 3 bases from V and 3 from J, leaving 8 bases between them. The V gene's germline CDR1 is MDHEN and CDR2 SYDVKM. Here the CDR3 DNA reads TGTGCCAGCAGTTTGGGATTTGACTATGGCTACACCTTC. Its protein is CASSLGFDYGYTF.

This sequence joins TRBV6-6 and TRBJ2-7, with D unresolved. V gave up 3 bases and J gave up 2 bases, with 11 bases separating them. This CDR3 spans 14 amino acids. In germline, CDR1 is MNHNY, CDR2 SVGAGI (reference sequence). The chain's CDR3 is CASSYSGGPYEQYF. In DNA, the CDR3 is TGTGCCAGCAGTTATTCGGGCGGACCCTACGAGCAGTACTTC.

The chain uses TRBV5-1 and TRBJ2-3; 7 bases fit TRBD2. Germline V gives CDR1 SGHRS, CDR2 YFSETQ. Unmatched junction bases numbered 8, after V lost 1 base and J lost 0 bases. The CDR3 is 17 residues long. CDR3 in DNA: TGCGCCAGCAGCTTGAGTCTCATGGGGGGGAGCACAGATACGCAGTATTTT. Translation gives CASSLSLMGGSTDTQYF.

The chain employs TRBV29-1 and TRBJ2-1, with 11 positions matching TRBD2. The CDR3 length is 15 residues. With V trimmed by 2 bases and J by 7 bases, 7 bases remained unmatched. Germline loops: CDR1 SQVTM, CDR2 ANQGSEA. The CDR3 region has the DNA TGCAGCGTTGAATCGCTAGCGGGAGGATTAAATGAGCAGTTCTTC. Protein product: CSVESLAGGLNEQFF.

This clone was observed a single time. Other DNA sequences in the same sample also yield this CDR3. The genes are TRBV19 and TRBJ2-1, with 8 positions matching TRBD2. The germline V gene has CDR1 LNHDA and CDR2 SQIVND (reference sequence). This CDR3 contains 16 residues. Trimming took 0 bases from V and 2 from J; bases not matched to a gene: 3. In nucleotides, the CDR3 is TGTGCCAGTAGTATAGACACGGGAGGGCCCTACAATGAGCAGTTCTTC. The encoded protein is CASSIDTGGPYNEQFF. The full variable domain, with the rest looked up from reference TRBV19 and TRBJ2-1, is DGGITQSPKYLFRKEGQNVTLSCEQNLNHDAMYWYRQDPGQGLRLIYYSQIVNDFQKGDIAEGYSVSREKKESFPLTVTSAQKNPTAFYLCASSIDTGGPYNEQFFGPGTRLTVL.

The chain links TRBV2 to TRBJ1-5, with 9 bases matching TRBD1. This CDR3 region has 16 residues. Trimming cost V 5 bases and J 6 bases; bases outside gene matches: 11. Germline lookup yields CDR1 SNHLY and CDR2 FYNNEI. CDR3 sequence reads: CASSPTGGRLGQPQHF. CDR3 nucleotide sequence: TGTGCCAGCAGTCCTACAGGGGGCCGTTTAGGTCAGCCCCAGCATTTT.

In its sample, this clone was seen once. CDR3 in DNA: TGTGCCAGTGGATCAGGGCTCGCTACGTCGGAGCAGTACTTC. This codes for CASGSGLATSEQYF. This chain uses TRBV19 with TRBJ2-7; D is possibly TRBD1 (5 bases). V shed 8 bases and J shed 7 bases, with 21 bases lying between them. This CDR3 has 14 amino acids. Germline CDR1 LNHDA, CDR2 SQIVND (reference sequence).

This chain uses TRBV28 with TRBJ2-7; TRBD2 might be the D (5 bases). The germline CDR1 and CDR2 sequences are MDHEN and SYDVKM. The CDR3 consists of 13 residues. V lost 2 bases and J 4 bases, leaving 9 bases between the germline ends. The CDR3 sequence is CASSLERRYEQYF. The CDR3 DNA is TGTGCCAGCAGTTTAGAACGGAGGTACGAGCAGTACTTC. Full variable domain (outside the CDR3, taken from reference TRBV28 and TRBJ2-7): DVKVTQSSRYLVKRTGEKVFLECVQDMDHENMFWYRQDPGLGLRLIYFSYDVKMKEKGDIPEGYSVSREKKERFSLILESASTNQTSMYLCASSLERRYEQYFGPGTRLTVT.

Remarks on this clone: The same CDR3 can be traced to other DNA sequences in this sample. The chain carries TRBV10-1 and TRBJ2-3; 11 nucleotides align to TRBD2. This CDR3 spans 15 amino acids. The junction had 5 bases not matched to a gene; V was cut back by 5 bases and J by 4 bases. Per germline, CDR1 WNHNN and CDR2 SYGVQD (reference sequence). The CDR3 protein is CASSPLAGGPDTQYF. The CDR3 nucleotides are TGCGCCAGCAGTCCTTTAGCGGGAGGGCCAGATACGCAGTATTTT.

On this clone itself: Other DNA sequences in this specimen translate into the identical CDR3. The chain uses TRBV7-9 and TRBJ1-1; a possible D gene is TRBD1 (5 bases). Trimming took off 4 bases at V and 6 bases at J, with 21 bases between the two ends. Germline V gene data show CDR1 as SEHNR and CDR2 as FQNEAQ (reference sequence). There are 16 residues in the CDR3. CDR3 region: CASSSPGGDLRSEAFF. As DNA, the CDR3 is TGTGCCAGCAGCTCCCCCGGGGGGGACCTTAGGTCTGAAGCTTTCTTT.

Only a few counts were recorded for this clone. The V and J genes are TRBV20-1 and TRBJ2-1; no firm D call. The CDR3 is 11 amino acids. Trimming cost V 4 bases and J 7 bases, with 8 bases left between them. Per the germline V gene, CDR1 is DFQATT and CDR2 is SNEGSKA (reference sequence). This chain's CDR3 is CSAILVNEQFF. The DNA of the CDR3 is TGCAGTGCTATCTTAGTTAATGAGCAGTTCTTC.

The chain joins TRBV18 to TRBJ2-5; TRBD2 aligns across 11 bases. Germline trimming cut 3 bases from V and 4 bases from J; bases unmatched to any gene: 10. CDR1 and CDR2 from the germline V gene are KGHSH and LQKENI. The CDR3 is made up of 17 amino acids. This CDR3 is CASSPTWSGTSGETQYF. In DNA form, the CDR3 reads TGTGCCAGCTCACCCACTTGGTCCGGGACTAGCGGAGAGACCCAGTACTTC.

This sequence joins TRBV5-1 and TRBJ1-3; TRBD1 is a possible D gene (5 bases). Per the germline V gene, CDR1 is SGHRS and CDR2 is YFSETQ. CDR3 length: 14 residues. Trimming removed 5 bases from V and 0 bases from J, with 9 bases in between. This CDR3 is CASSLQASGNTIYF. The CDR3 DNA is TGCGCCAGCAGTCTACAGGCCTCTGGAAACACCATATATTTT.

Comment on this clone: This sample also contains other DNA sequences that code for the same CDR3. The genes are TRBV5-4 and TRBJ2-2; D perhaps matches TRBD1 (6 bases). The CDR3 is 13 residues long. V was clipped by 4 bases and J by 6 bases, with 10 bases between them. Germline V gene sequence: CDR1 SGHNT, CDR2 YYREEE (reference sequence). CDR3 sequence (DNA): TGTGCCAGCAGCCTCAGGGGTGCCGGGGAGCTGTTTTTT. Its translation is CASSLRGAGELFF.

The sample holds one count of this clone. The chain recombines TRBV6-1 with TRBJ2-3; D call uncertain. Germline CDR1 and CDR2: MNHNS and SASEGT. The germline V and J ends were trimmed by 1 base and 7 bases, with 6 bases remaining between them. This CDR3 spans 12 amino acids. Here the CDR3 reads CASSEVQNTQYF. Here the CDR3 DNA reads TGTGCCAGCAGTGAAGTGCAAAATACGCAGTATTTT.

V is TRBV29-1 and J is TRBJ2-1; no reliable D call. The CDR3 runs to 14 residues. V was cut by 6 bases and J by 9 bases, with 21 bases left in between. Germline CDR1 is SQVTM and CDR2 is ANQGSEA. CDR3 residues: CSVVRHNLEGEQFF. The CDR3 coding sequence is TGCAGCGTCGTCCGGCACAACCTGGAAGGTGAGCAGTTCTTC.

This chain joins TRBV7-9 and TRBJ2-7, with 11 positions matching TRBD1. The CDR3 covers 15 residues. V lost 2 bases, J lost 2 bases, and 2 bases stayed unmatched. Germline-derived CDR1 and CDR2 are SEHNR and FQNEAQ (reference sequence). CDR3 sequence: CASSLRTGGPYEQYF. DNA for the CDR3: TGTGCCAGCAGCTTACGGACAGGGGGCCCCTACGAGCAGTACTTC.

This clone has only one observation. The chain recombines TRBV2 with TRBJ2-5; no firm D call. The V end was cut by 11 bases, the J end by 5 bases, with 15 bases between. The CDR3 runs 12 residues. Germline loops: CDR1 SNHLY, CDR2 FYNNEI. The CDR3 loop is CASHRVMETQYF. CDR3 sequence (DNA): TGTGCCTCCCACAGAGTGATGGAGACCCAGTACTTC.

The gene calls are TRBV7-2 and TRBJ2-5; 13 nucleotides match TRBD2. V was pared by 5 bases and J by 5 bases, with 5 bases of the junction left unmatched. The germline V gene has CDR1 SGHTA and CDR2 FQGNSA. The CDR3 spans 15 residues. DNA for the CDR3: TGTGCCAGCAGCCGACTAGCGGGAGGTGTTGAGACCCAGTACTTC. This translates into CASSRLAGGVETQYF.

This chain uses TRBV10-3 with TRBJ2-1; no clear D. From germline, CDR1 is ENHRY and CDR2 SYGVKD. This CDR3 region has 13 residues. The V end was cut by 3 bases, the J end by 7 bases, with 10 bases between. CDR3 loop: CAISEGLRNEQFF. The DNA for the CDR3 is TGTGCCATCAGTGAAGGGTTAAGGAATGAGCAGTTCTTC.

The chain links TRBV10-3 to TRBJ2-1; 7 bases align to TRBD2. CDR1 is ENHRY and CDR2 is SYGVKD in the germline V gene. V shed 6 bases, J shed 8 bases, and the junction held 1 base outside the gene matches. This CDR3 has 11 amino acids. The CDR3 region is CAIRAGDEQFF. The CDR3 DNA follows: TGTGCCATCAGGGCGGGGGATGAGCAGTTCTTC.

The V call is TRBV18, the J call TRBJ1-2; TRBD1 matches 10 bases. With V trimmed by 4 bases and J by 4 bases, 6 bases remained unmatched. Per germline, CDR1 KGHSH and CDR2 LQKENI. The CDR3 is 15 residues long. CDR3 protein: CASSRLGTGVYGYTF. Written as DNA, the CDR3 is TGTGCCAGCTCACGCCTAGGGACAGGGGTCTATGGCTACACCTTC.

This sequence joins TRBV19 and TRBJ1-5, with a tentative D call TRBD1 (6 bases). Trimming shortened V by 3 bases and J by 6 bases, and 12 bases separated the two germline ends. This CDR3 has 14 amino acids. Germline loops: CDR1 LNHDA, CDR2 SQIVND (reference sequence). The CDR3 here is CASSIAGHSQPQHF. The CDR3 DNA is TGTGCCAGTAGTATCGCGGGACACTCTCAGCCCCAGCATTTT.

The chain joins TRBV10-2 to TRBJ2-3, with 7 positions matching TRBD2. Trimming at V came to 3 bases and at J to 4 bases, leaving 16 bases not matched to a gene. The germline V gene encodes CDR1 WSHSY and CDR2 SAAADI. There are 18 residues in the CDR3. The CDR3 is CASSDFETSLKWADTQYF. CDR3 nucleotide sequence: TGCGCCAGCAGTGACTTCGAGACTAGCCTAAAGTGGGCAGATACGCAGTATTTT.